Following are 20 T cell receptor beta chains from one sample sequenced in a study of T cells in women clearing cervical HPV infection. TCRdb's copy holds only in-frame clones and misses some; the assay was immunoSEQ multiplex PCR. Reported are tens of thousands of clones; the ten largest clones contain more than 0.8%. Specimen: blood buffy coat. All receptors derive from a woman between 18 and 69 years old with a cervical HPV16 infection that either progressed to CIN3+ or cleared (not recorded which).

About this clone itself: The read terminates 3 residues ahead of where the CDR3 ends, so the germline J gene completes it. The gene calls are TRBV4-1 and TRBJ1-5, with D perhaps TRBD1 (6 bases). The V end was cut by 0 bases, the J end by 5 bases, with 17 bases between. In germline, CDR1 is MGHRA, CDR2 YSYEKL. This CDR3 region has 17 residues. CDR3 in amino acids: CASSQDYQGTVHQPQHF. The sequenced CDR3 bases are TGCGCCAGCAGCCAAGACTACCAGGGGACCGTACATCAGCCC.

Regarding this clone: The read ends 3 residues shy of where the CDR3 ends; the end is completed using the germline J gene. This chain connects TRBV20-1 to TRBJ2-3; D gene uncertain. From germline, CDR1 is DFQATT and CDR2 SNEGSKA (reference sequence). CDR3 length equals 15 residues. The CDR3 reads CSALVADSGTDTQYF. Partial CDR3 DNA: TGCAGCGCTCTAGTGGCGGATTCCGGCACAGATACG.

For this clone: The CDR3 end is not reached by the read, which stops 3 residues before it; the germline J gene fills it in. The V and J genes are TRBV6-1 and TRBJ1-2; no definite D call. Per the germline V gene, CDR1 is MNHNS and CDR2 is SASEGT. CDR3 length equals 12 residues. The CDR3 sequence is CASSDVRRDYTF. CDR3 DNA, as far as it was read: TGTGCCAGCAGTGACGTCCGTAGAGAC.

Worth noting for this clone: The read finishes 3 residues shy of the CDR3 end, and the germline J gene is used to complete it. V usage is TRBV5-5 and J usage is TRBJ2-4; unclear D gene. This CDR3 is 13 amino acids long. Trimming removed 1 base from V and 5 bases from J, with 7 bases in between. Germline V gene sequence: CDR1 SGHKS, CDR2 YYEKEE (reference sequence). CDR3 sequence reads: CASSLRIENIQYF. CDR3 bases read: TGTGCCAGCAGCTTGCGTATAGAAAACATT.

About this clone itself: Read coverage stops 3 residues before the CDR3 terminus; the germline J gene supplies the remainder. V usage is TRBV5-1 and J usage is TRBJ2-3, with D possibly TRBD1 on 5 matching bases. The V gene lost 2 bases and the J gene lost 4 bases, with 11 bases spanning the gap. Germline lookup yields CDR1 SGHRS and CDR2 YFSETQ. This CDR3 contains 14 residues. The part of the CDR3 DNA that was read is TGCGCCAGCAGCTTTCCAGGGCAGCCAGATACG. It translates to CASSFPGQPDT. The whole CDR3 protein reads CASSFPGQPDTQYF.

The part of the CDR3 DNA that was read is TGTGCCAGCAGGGATAGCGGGGGGATCCAAGAGACG. It encodes CASRDSGGIQET. In full, the CDR3 is CASRDSGGIQETQYF. This chain joins TRBV2 and TRBJ2-3; TRBD2 agrees at 10 bases. The CDR3 is cut off 3 residues early in the read; its end comes from the germline J gene. The CDR3 has 15 amino acids. Germline V gene lookup returns CDR1 SNHLY and CDR2 FYNNEI.

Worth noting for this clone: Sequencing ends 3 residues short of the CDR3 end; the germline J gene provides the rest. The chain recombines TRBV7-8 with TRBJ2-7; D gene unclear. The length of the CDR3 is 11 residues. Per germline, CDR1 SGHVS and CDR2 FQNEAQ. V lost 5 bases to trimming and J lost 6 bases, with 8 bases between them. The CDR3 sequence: CASSPLVEQYF. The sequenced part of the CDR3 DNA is TGTGCCAGCAGCCCCCTTGTCGAG.

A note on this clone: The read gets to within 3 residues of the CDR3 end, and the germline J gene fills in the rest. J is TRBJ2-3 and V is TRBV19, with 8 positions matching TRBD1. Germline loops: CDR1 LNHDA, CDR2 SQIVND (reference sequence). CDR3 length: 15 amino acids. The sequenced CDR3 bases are TGTGCCAGTAGTCCCGGGGACAGGTACCAAGAGACG. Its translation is CASSPGDRYQET. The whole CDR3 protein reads CASSPGDRYQETQYF.

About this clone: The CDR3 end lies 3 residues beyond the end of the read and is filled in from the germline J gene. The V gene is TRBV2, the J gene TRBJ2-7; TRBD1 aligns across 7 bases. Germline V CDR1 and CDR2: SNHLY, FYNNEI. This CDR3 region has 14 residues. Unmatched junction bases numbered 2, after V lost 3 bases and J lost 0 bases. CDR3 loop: CASSEQGVSYEQYF. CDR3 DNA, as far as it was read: TGTGCCAGCAGTGAGCAGGGGGTCTCCTACGAG. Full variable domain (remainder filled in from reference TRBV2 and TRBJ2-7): EPEVTQTPSHQVTQMGQEVILRCVPISNHLYFYWYRQILGQKVEFLVSFYNNEISEKSEIFDDQFSVERPDGSNFTLKIRSTKLEDSAMYFCASSEQGVSYEQYFGPGTRLTVT.

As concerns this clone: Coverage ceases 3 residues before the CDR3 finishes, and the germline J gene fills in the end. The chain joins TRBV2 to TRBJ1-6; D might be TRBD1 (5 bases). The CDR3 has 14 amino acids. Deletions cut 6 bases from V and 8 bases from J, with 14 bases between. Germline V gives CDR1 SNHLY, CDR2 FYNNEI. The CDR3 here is CASRLRQLDSPLHF. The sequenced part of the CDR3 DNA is TGTGCCAGCAGGTTAAGACAGCTTGATTCACCC.

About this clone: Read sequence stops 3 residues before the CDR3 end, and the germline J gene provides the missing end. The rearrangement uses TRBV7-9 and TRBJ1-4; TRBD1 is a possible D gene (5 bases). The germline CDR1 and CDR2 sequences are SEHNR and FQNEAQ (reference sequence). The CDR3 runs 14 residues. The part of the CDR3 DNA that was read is TGTGCCAGCAGCTTAGAAGGGGATGGTTCACCA. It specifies CASSLEGDGSP. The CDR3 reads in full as CASSLEGDGSPLFF.

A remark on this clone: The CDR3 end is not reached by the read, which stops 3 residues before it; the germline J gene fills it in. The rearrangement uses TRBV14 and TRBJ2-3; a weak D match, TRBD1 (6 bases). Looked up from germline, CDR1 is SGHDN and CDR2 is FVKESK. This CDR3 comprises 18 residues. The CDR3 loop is CASSQDLLNRALRETQYF. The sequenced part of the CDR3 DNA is TGTGCCAGCAGCCAAGATCTCCTAAACAGGGCGCTTAGGGAGACG. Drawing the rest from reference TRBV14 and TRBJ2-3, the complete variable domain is EAGVTQFPSHSVIEKGQTVTLRCDPISGHDNLYWYRRVMGKEIKFLLHFVKESKQDESGMPNNRFLAERTGGTYSTLKVQPAELEDSGVYFCASSQDLLNRALRETQYFGPGTRLTVL.

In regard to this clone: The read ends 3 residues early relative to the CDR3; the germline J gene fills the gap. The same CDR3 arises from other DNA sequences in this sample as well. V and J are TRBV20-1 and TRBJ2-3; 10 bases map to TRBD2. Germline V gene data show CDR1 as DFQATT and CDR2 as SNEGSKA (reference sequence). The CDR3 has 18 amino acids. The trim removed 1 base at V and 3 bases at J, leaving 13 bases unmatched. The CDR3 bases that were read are TGCAGTGCTAGAGTAATGAGCGGGGGGGATCCTAGTACAGATACG. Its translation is CSARVMSGGDPSTDT. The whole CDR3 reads CSARVMSGGDPSTDTQYF.

CDR3 DNA, as far as it was read: TGTGCCAGTAGTGGCACCCCTAGAGCATATTACAATGAG. Translated, it gives CASSGTPRAYYNE. The complete CDR3 protein is CASSGTPRAYYNEQFF. This rearrangement joins TRBV19 to TRBJ2-1; D call uncertain. The read halts 3 residues ahead of the CDR3 end, with the missing end drawn from the germline J gene. The CDR3 sequence is 16 residues long. Germline CDR1 reads LNHDA; CDR2 reads SQIVND (reference sequence). The germline V and J ends were trimmed by 5 bases and 4 bases, with 18 bases remaining between them. The complete variable domain, with remaining parts taken from reference TRBV19 and TRBJ2-1, reads DGGITQSPKYLFRKEGQNVTLSCEQNLNHDAMYWYRQDPGQGLRLIYYSQIVNDFQKGDIAEGYSVSREKKESFPLTVTSAQKNPTAFYLCASSGTPRAYYNEQFFGPGTRLTVL.

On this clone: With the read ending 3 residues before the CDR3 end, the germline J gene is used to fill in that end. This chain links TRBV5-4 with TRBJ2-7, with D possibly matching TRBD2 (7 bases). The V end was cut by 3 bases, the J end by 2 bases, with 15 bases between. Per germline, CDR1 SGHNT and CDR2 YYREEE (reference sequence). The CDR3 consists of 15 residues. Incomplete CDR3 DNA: TGTGCCAGCAGCTCCACAGGGAGGGCTACCTACGAG. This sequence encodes CASSSTGRATYE. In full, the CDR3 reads CASSSTGRATYEQYF.

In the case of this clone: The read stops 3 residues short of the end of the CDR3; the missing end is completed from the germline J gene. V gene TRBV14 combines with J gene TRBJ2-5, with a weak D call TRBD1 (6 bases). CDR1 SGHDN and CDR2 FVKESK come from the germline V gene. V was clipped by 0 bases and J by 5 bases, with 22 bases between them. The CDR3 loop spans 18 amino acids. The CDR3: CASSQDLLNRALRETQYF. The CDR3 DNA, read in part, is TGTGCCAGCAGCCAAGATCTCCTAAACAGGGCGCTTAGGGAGACC. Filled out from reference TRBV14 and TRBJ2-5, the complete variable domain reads EAGVTQFPSHSVIEKGQTVTLRCDPISGHDNLYWYRRVMGKEIKFLLHFVKESKQDESGMPNNRFLAERTGGTYSTLKVQPAELEDSGVYFCASSQDLLNRALRETQYFGPGTRLLVL.

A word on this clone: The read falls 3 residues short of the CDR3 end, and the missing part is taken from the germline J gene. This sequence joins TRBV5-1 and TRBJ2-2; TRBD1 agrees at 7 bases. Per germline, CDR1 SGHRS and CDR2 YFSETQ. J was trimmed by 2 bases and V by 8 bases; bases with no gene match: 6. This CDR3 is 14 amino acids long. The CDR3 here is CASTRDSNTGELFF. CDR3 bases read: TGCGCCAGTACCCGGGACAGTAACACCGGGGAG.

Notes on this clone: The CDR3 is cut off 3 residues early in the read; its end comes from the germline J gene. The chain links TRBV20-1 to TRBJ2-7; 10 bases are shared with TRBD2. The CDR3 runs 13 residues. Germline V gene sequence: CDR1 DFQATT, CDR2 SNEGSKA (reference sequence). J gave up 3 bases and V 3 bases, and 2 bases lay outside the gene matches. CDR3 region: CSARQRGGYEQYF. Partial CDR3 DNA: TGCAGTGCTAGGCAGCGGGGGGGCTACGAG.

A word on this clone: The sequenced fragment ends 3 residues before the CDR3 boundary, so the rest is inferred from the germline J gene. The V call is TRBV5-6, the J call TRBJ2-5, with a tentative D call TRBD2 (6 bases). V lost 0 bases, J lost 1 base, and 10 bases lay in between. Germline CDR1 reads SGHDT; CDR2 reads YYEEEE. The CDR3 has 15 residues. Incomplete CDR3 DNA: TGTGCCAGCAGCTTGGGCCCGGGGGTCCAAGAGACC. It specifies CASSLGPGVQET. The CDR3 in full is CASSLGPGVQETQYF.

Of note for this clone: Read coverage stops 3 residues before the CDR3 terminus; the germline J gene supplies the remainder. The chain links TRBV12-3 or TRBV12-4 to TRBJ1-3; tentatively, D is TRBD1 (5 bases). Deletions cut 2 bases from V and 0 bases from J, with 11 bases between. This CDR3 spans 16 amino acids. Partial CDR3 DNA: TGTGCCAGCAGTTTAAGGGCAGGGTACTCTGGAAACACC. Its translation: CASSLRAGYSGNT. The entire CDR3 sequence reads CASSLRAGYSGNTIYF.